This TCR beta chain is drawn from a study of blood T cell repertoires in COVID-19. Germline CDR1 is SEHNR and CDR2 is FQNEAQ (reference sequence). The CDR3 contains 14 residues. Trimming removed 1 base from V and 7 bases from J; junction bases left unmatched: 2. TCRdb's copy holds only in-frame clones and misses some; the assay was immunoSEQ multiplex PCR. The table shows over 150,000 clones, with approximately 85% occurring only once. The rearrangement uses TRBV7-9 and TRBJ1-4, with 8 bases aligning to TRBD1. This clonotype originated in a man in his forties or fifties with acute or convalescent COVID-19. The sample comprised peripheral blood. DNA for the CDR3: TGTGCCAGCAGCTTAGGCCAGGGGGCTGAAAAACTGTTTTTT. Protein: CASSLGQGAEKLFF.